These 4 T cell receptor beta chains share one sample of origin, sequenced in a study of T cell responses to AZD1222 COVID-19 vaccine (dated by TCRdb to the early 2020s). Sample time point, as interpreted from the label and publication: about 28 days (+/-7) after the second vaccine dose. The library was produced with the immunoSEQ multiplex PCR assay. TCRdb holds this immuneACCESS table with in-frame rearrangements only. Some clones are missing; in checked studies, unresolved V genes explain under half, and the rest has no known cause. This sample gives approximately 160,000 clones in total; about 90% of them show up just once. The ten largest clones capture around 0.98% of the sample. The sequenced sample was peripheral blood, obtained 28 days after the second AZD1222 dose. The receptor set was obtained from an adult who received the AZD1222 COVID-19 vaccine.

The CDR3 nucleotides read TGTGCCAGCAGCCCTCCCTGGGGAACTGAAGCTTTCTTT. Amino acid sequence: CASSPPWGTEAFF. The V and J genes are TRBV9 and TRBJ1-1, with no clear D. CDR1 and CDR2 (germline): SGDLS, YYNGEE. The germline V and J ends were trimmed by 4 bases and 5 bases, with 12 bases remaining between them. The CDR3 runs 13 residues.

The chain combines TRBV7-2 with TRBJ1-2; TRBD1 aligns across 7 bases. Germline trimming cut 5 bases from V and 0 bases from J; bases unmatched to any gene: 3. This CDR3 is built from 14 residues. Germline CDR1 and CDR2: SGHTA and FQGNSA. The CDR3 DNA reads as TGTGCCAGCAGCGCCGGGACAGCTAACTATGGCTACACCTTC. Translating it yields CASSAGTANYGYTF. Variable domain in full (rest from reference TRBV7-2 and TRBJ1-2): GAGVSQSPSNKVTEKGKDVELRCDPISGHTALYWYRQSLGQGLEFLIYFQGNSAPDKSGLPSDRFSAERTGGSVSTLTIQRTQQEDSAVYLCASSAGTANYGYTFGSGTRLTVV.

The chain is built from TRBV18 and TRBJ1-3; TRBD1 is a possible D gene (6 bases). The V end was cut by 0 bases, the J end by 1 base, with 13 bases between. CDR3 length: 17 residues. Germline values: CDR1 KGHSH, CDR2 LQKENI. CDR3 sequence: CASSPPIMGASGNTIYF. The CDR3 nucleotides read TGTGCCAGCTCACCACCCATCATGGGGGCATCTGGAAACACCATATATTTT.

The CDR3 region has the DNA TGTGCCAGCTCACCACCCTCGAACACTGAAGCTTTCTTT. Amino acid sequence: CASSPPSNTEAFF. The chain employs TRBV18 and TRBJ1-1; D unresolved. This CDR3 comprises 13 residues. The germline gives CDR1 KGHSH, CDR2 LQKENI. V was cut by 0 bases and J by 1 base, with 3 bases left in between.